This record concerns one TCR beta chain sequence. The antigen it binds to is not known. No base qualities exist here, and no much larger clone lies one base off it. Library creation used the immunoSEQ multiplex PCR assay. RNA was extracted from all samples and reverse transcribed into cDNA, which served as template for TCR sequencing. First-strand cDNA was synthesized using SuperScript III with a 2:1 mix of oligo-dT and random hexamers. A synthetic immune receptor repertoire was used to assess amplification bias, and residual bias was removed computationally. The original pipeline was this. After raw reads were preprocessed to remove errors, the CDR3 was defined following IMGT conventions as running from the conserved cysteine to phenylalanine. To get clonality, Shannon entropy was normalized by log2 of the number of productive unique TCRs and the result was subtracted from 1. CD4 or CD8 identity of scalp clones was inferred by cross-referencing scalp TCRbeta sequences with sorted blood CD4 and CD8 repertoires. TCRdb obtained this table from immuneACCESS and retained in-frame rearrangements with V and J assigned. These tables miss some clones; where compared with another copy, unresolved V genes account for less than half of the shortfall, and the remainder is unexplained. V, J and clone size are those of that table, while D and trimming were read from the DNA. The sample profile shows under 200,000 clones; approximately 65% of them were found once. 0.9% to 1% of the sample is held by the ten biggest clonotypes.

According to the study, the label for this sample's time point signals: less than five weeks on oral tofacitinib. The treatment or condition label, as the study defines it: oral pan-JAK inhibitor, 5-10 mg twice daily. From alopecia areata patients, peripheral blood was collected along with lesional scalp punch biopsies. PBMCs were isolated by density centrifugation and stained for CD3, CD4 and CD8, after which CD4+ and CD8+ T cells were sorted on a FACSAria. The source of the sample is a study of CD8+ T cells in alopecia areata (dated by TCRdb to the late 2010s). About the investigation overall: Treated patients were enrolled in an open-label pilot trial of oral tofacitinib, 5 to 10 mg twice daily, for moderate-to-severe alopecia areata. Patients received tofacitinib for 6 to 18 months and were then followed off drug for 6 months to check for delayed response and recurrence. The SALT score, which quantifies the percentage of affected scalp surface area, was used to measure disease severity in treated patients. The study used high-throughput TCRbeta sequencing to examine T cell clonal expansion in alopecia areata, in both the C3H/HeJ mouse model and human patients. In humans, TCRbeta sequencing was performed on scalp tissue and on sorted CD4+ and CD8+ peripheral blood T cells from healthy controls and from patients with patchy or totalis/universalis alopecia areata. Tofacitinib-treated patients had biopsies at baseline and at 4 and 24 weeks of treatment, with a later scalp biopsy in several patients. Scalp clonality was compared among normal scalp (n=4), patchy alopecia areata scalp (n=8), and alopecia totalis/universalis scalp (n=8). RNA was extracted with the PAXgene miRNA kit for fixed scalp, the miRNeasy kit for PBMCs, and the RNeasy kit for mouse skin. TCRbeta CDR3 regions were amplified by immunoSEQ multiplex PCR using 35 Vbeta forward and 13 Jbeta reverse primers.

General findings and caveats noted by the study authors: Compared with mice, TCR sequences shared between patients were less clear, possibly partly because of HLA diversity across the patient population. Because the treated cohort was small and had only one nonresponder, larger studies are needed to examine links between baseline CD8+ expansion and response. Tofacitinib significantly decreased scalp clonality and the number of expanded CD8+ clones among the top 100 scalp clones. During tofacitinib treatment, many expanded lesional clones remained in scalp and blood, and this persistence may partly explain relapse after treatment is stopped. Lesional scalp, especially in alopecia totalis/universalis, showed higher clonality and more expanded CD8+ clones than normal scalp, suggesting antigenic drive. Scalp TCR repertoire analysis is complicated because resident alphabeta T cells in normal human skin are also sequenced, whereas mouse skin is dominated by gammadelta T cells.

The sequencing here drew on CD4+ T cells sorted from blood, taken at week 4, from a patient treated with tofacitinib. The TCR originated in a human donor with alopecia areata.

The DNA reads TGCAGCGTTGTGAAGCTAGCGGGGATATCCTACGAGCAGTACTTC. This encodes CSVVKLAGISYEQYF. This sequence uses TRBV29-1 and TRBJ2-7; 9 nucleotides in the junction match TRBD2. At the junction V is shortened by 4 bases and J by 1 base; bases outside the gene matches: 8. From the cysteine through the phenylalanine, the CDR3 covers 15 amino acids. Just CDR3 DNA is preserved here, 45 bases in frame from base 1. From a lookup of the germline V gene, CDR1 and CDR2 are SQVTM and ANQGSEA.